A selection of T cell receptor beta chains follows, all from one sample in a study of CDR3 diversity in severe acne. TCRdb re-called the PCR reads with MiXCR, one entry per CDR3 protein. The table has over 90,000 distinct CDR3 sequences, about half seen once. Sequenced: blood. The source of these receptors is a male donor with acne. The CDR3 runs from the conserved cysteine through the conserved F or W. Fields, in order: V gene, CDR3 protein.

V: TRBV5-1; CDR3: CASSRGYYGYTF
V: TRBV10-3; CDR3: CAIGLGNQPQHF
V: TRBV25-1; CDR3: CASSYQAPGLAGGPMAKNIQYF
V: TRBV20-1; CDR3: CSARVADTYNEQFF
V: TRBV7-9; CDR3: CASSVGGTAGELFF
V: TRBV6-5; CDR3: CASSYSSGETQYF
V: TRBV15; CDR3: CATSRGDSGEEEKLFF
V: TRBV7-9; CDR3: CARPGQTYEQYF
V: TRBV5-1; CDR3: CASSLDPGSNTGELFF
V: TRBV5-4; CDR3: CASSWTGFMGNQPQHF
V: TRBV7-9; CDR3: CASSGQEWNGHTF
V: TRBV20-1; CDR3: CSARLPGGVTEAFF
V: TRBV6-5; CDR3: CASSYRGPVRNEQFF
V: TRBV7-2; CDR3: CASSLRFSGANVLTF
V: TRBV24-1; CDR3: CATETGGLYNEQFF
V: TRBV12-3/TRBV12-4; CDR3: CASSLDNEQFF
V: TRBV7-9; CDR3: CASSPTGSNVLTF
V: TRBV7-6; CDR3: CASSPTHKTGNTEAFF
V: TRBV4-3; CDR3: CASSQAGERNEQFF
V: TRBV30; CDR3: CAWDRDGEKLFF
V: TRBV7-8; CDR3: CASSPRGLVDNEQFF
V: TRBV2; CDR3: CASTGLAPLTGELFF
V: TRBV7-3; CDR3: CASSLSGGDSYEQYF
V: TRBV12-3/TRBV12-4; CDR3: CASTSQAEKAGELFF
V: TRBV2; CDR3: CAGRGTSGRKETQYF
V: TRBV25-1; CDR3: CASSDSTSGATDYYEQYF
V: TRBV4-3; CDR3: CASRRTGTGAGSPLHF
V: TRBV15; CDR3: CATSRVNTGELFF
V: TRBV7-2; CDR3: CASSLSSWAGTEAFF
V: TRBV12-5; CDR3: CASGFTGVLGTEALF
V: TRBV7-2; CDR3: CASSLGQGNTEAFF
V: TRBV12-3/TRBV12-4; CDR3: CASRRTDDTQYF
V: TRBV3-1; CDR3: CASSPSGGSTDTQYF
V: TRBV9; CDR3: CASGESNTGELFF
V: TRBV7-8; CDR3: CASTYGANVLTF
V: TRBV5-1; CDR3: CASSQAGRMSF